This T cell receptor (beta chain) appears in the sequencing data of a study of regulatory T cells in long-lasting Graves disease. Study conclusions and caveats: Shared public clonotypes totalled about 2,700 in persistent patients, compared with about 990 in new patients.

In regard to this clonotype: Its antigen remains unidentified.

Building of the TCR beta libraries involved iRepertoire HTBI primers and Arm-PCR of CDR3 regions. TCRdb re-called the multiplex PCR reads through MiXCR, storing one row per CDR3 protein. The data show about 300,000 distinct CDR3 sequences, roughly 18% seen once. Time point here: newly diagnosed GD, antithyroid drugs for less than 3 months. Extracted PBMC RNA gave rise to the TCR library. The CDR3 totals 18 residues. V dropped 2 bases and J dropped 4; count of bases not matched to a gene: 10. Per germline, CDR1 SGHTA and CDR2 FQGNSA. Material: peripheral blood mononuclear cells (PBMCs), obtained at new diagnosis, from a patient treated with antithyroid drugs. This receptor was obtained from a female donor with Graves disease. The gene calls are TRBV7-2 and TRBJ2-7, with 14 bases that match TRBD2. CDR3 coding DNA: TGTGCCAGCAGCTTAAGTAGCGGGGGACTAGCGGGAGTATACGAGCAGTACTTC. It is translated as CASSLSSGGLAGVYEQYF.